This TCR beta chain originates from a study of cytomegalovirus exposure and HLA in healthy donors. Whole-study results and caveats: Later analysis placed DRB1 highest and HLA-C lowest in TCR association rates, which differed by HLA locus. Most TCR sequences were uncommon, yet certain public TCRs appeared in many donors. Accurate HLA-A and HLA-B prediction from TCR beta sequences was reported for most subjects.

Trimming at V came to 10 bases and at J to 5 bases, leaving 6 bases not matched to a gene. There are 12 residues in the CDR3. The germline gives CDR1 MDHEN, CDR2 SYDVKM. 13 Jbeta primers and 60 Vbeta primers were used for the PCR. The table came from immunoSEQ multiplex PCR; TCRdb's copy has only in-frame clones and leaves some out. The sample contains about 160,000 clones, approximately 80% of which appear only once. A note on this clone: Its antigen is currently unknown.

This clonotype was obtained from a woman in her 40s in good health and CMV-seropositive. The chain couples TRBV28 to TRBJ1-2; TRBD1 matches at 8 bases. The specimen was PBMCs. CDR3 region: CATLRQGYGYTF. The DNA of the CDR3 is TGTGCCACCCTACGACAGGGGTATGGCTACACCTTC.